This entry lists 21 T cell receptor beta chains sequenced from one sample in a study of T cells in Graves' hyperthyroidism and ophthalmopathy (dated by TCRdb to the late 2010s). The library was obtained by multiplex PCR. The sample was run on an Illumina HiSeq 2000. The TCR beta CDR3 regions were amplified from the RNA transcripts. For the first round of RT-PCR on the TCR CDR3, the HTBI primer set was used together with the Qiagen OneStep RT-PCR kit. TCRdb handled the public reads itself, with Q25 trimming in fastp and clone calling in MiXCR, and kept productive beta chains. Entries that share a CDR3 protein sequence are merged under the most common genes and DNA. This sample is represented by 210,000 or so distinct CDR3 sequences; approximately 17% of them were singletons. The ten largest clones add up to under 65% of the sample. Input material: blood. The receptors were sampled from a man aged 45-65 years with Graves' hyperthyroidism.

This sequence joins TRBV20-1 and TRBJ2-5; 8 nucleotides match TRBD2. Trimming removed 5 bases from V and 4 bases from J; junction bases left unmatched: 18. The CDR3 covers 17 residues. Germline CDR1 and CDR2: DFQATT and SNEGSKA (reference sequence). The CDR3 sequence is CSAPSLLGLAGGETQYF. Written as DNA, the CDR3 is TGCAGTGCTCCTAGTCTTCTAGGACTAGCTGGGGGAGAGACCCAGTACTTC.

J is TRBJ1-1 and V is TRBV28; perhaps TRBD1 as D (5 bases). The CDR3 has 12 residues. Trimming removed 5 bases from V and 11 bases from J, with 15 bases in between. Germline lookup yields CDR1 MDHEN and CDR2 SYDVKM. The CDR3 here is CASSSRVPGAFF. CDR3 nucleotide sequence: TGTGCCAGCAGTAGCAGGGTGCCGGGGGCTTTCTTT.

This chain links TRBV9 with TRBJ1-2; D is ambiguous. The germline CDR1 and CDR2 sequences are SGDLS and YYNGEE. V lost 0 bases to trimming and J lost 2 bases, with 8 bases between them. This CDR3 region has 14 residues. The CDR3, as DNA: TGTGCCAGCAGCGTAGACCCTCTAAACTATGGCTACACCTTC. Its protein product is CASSVDPLNYGYTF.

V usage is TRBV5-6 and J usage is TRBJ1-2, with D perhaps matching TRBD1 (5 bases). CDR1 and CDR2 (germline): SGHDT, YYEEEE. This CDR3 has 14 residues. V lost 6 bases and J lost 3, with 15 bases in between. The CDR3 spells CASTLAGNDYGYTF. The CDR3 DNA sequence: TGTGCCAGCACCCTGGCAGGGAATGACTATGGCTACACCTTC.

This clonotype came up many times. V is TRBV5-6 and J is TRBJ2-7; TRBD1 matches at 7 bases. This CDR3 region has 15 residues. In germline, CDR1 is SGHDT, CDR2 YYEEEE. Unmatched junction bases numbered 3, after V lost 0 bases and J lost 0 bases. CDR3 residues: CASSLGDRVSYEQYF. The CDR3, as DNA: TGTGCCAGCAGCTTGGGGGACAGAGTCTCCTACGAGCAGTACTTC.

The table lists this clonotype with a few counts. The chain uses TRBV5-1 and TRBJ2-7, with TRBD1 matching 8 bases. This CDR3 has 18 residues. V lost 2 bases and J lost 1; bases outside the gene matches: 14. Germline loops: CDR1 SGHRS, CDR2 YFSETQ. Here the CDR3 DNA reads TGCGCCAGCAGCTTAGGCGACAGGGGCTCCAAATCGTCCTACGAGCAGTACTTC. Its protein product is CASSLGDRGSKSSYEQYF.

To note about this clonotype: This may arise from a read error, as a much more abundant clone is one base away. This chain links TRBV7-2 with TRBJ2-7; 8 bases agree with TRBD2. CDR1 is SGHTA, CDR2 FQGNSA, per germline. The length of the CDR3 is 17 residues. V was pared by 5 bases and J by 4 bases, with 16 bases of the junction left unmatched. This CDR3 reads CASSISSGFGSFYEQYF. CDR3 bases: TGTGCCAGCAGCATATCTAGCGGGTTTGGAAGTTTTTACGAGCAGTACTTC.

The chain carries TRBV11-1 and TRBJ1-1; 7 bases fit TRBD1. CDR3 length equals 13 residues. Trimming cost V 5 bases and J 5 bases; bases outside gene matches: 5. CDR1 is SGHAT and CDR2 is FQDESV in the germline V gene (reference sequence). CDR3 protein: CASSIRQGTEAFF. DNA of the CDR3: TGTGCCAGCAGCATTCGACAGGGAACTGAAGCTTTCTTT.

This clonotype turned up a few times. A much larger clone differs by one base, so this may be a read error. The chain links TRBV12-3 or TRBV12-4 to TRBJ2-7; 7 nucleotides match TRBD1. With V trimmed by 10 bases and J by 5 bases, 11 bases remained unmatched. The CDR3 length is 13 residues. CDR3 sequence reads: CANRGRKSHEQYF. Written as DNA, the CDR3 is TGTGCCAACAGGGGACGGAAAAGCCACGAGCAGTACTTC.

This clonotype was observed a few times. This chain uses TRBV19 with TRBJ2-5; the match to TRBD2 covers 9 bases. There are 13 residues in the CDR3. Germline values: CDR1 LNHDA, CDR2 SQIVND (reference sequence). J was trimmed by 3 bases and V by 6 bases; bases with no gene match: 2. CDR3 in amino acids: CASSRLAEETQYF. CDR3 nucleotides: TGTGCCAGTAGCCGACTAGCGGAAGAGACCCAGTACTTC.

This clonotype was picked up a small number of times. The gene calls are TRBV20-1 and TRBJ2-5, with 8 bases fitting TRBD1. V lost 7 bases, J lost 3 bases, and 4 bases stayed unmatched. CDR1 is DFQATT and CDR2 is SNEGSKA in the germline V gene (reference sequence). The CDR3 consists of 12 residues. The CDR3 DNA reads TGCAGTGGGGCAGGGGGCAAAGAGACCCAGTACTTC. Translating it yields CSGAGGKETQYF.

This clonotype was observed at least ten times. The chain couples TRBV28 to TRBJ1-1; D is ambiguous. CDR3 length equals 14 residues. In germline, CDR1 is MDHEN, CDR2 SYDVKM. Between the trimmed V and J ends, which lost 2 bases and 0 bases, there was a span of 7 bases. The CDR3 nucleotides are TGTGCCAGCAGTTTACCCGGGATGAACACTGAAGCTTTCTTT. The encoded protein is CASSLPGMNTEAFF.

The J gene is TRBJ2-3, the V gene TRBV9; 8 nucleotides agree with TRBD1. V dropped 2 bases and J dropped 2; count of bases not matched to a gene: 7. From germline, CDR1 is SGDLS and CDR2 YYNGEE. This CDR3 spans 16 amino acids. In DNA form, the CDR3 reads TGTGCCAGCAGCGTCCGACAGGGGTCTCCCACAGATACGCAGTATTTT. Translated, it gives CASSVRQGSPTDTQYF.

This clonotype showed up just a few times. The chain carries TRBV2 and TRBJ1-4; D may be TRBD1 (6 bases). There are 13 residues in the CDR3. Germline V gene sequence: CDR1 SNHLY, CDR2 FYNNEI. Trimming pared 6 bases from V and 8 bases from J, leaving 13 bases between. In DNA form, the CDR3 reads TGTGCCAGCAGGGGGGAGGGGGGAGAAAAACTGTTTTTT. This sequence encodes CASRGEGGEKLFF.

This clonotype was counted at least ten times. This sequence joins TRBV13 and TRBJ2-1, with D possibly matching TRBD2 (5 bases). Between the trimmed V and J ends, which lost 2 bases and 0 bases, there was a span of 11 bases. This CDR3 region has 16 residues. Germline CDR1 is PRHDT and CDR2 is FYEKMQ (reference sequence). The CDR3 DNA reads TGTGCCAGCAGCTTACTTAGCGCCAGCTCCTACAATGAGCAGTTCTTC. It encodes CASSLLSASSYNEQFF.

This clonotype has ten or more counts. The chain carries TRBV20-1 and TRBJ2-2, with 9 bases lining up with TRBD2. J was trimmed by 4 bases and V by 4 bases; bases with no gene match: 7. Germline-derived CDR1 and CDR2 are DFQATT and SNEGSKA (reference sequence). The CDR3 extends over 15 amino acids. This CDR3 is CSAISGRSTTGELFF. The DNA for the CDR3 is TGCAGTGCTATTAGCGGGAGATCGACCACCGGGGAGCTGTTTTTT.

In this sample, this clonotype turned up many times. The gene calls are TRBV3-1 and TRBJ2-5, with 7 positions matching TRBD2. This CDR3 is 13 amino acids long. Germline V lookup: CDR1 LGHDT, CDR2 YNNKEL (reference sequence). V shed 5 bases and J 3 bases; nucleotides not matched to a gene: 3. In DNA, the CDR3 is TGTGCCAGCAGCACCGGACTAGAAGAGACCCAGTACTTC. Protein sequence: CASSTGLEETQYF.

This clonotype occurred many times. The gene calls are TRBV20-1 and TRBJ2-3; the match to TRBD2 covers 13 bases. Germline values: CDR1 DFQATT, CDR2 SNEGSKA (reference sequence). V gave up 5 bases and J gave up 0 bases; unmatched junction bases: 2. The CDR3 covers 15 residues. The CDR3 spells CSASGLAGSTDTQYF. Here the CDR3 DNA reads TGCAGTGCTTCGGGACTAGCGGGAAGCACAGATACGCAGTATTTT.

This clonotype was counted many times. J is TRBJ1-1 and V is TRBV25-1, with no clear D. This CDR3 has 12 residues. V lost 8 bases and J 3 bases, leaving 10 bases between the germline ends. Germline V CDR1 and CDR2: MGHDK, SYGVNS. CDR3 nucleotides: TGTGCCAGCGGGGTAGTCGACACTGAAGCTTTCTTT. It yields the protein CASGVVDTEAFF.

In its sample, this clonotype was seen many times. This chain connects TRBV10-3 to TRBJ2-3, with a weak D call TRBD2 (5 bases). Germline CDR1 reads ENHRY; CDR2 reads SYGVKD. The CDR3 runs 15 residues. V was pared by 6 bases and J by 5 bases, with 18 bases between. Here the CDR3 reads CAISGLPVDEDTQYF. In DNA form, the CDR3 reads TGTGCCATCAGCGGACTCCCCGTGGACGAAGATACGCAGTATTTT.

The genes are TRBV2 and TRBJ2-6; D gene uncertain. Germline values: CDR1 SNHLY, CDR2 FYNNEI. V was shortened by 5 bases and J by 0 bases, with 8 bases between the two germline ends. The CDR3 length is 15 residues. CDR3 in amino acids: CASSFRASGANVLTF. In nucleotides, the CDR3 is TGTGCCAGCAGTTTCCGGGCCTCTGGGGCCAACGTCCTGACTTTC.